Sequencing of this TCR beta chain was carried out in a study of T cells after yellow fever vaccination. Overall study findings and caveats: CD4 and CD8 compartments shared a small share of clonotypes, likely from convergent recombination. Post-booster repertoires contained most primary-vaccination clones again (about 95% CD4, around 88% CD8). Abundant clonotypes from the bulk population could get into FACS-sorted repertoires as contaminants.

This clonotype has ten or more counts. What it recognizes is unknown. UMIs were added to TCR cDNA along with a universal primer site when it was made by 5'RACE template switching. TCRdb ran MiXCR on the 5' RACE reads and lists one entry per CDR3 protein. In the table there are approximately 450,000 distinct CDR3 sequences, around 20% of which are singletons. Looked up from germline, CDR1 is SGHTA and CDR2 is FQGNSA. Losses at the gene ends were 6 bases for V and 0 bases for J; bases not matched to a gene: 6. CDR3 size: 16 residues. This chain connects TRBV7-2 to TRBJ2-2, with 8 bases fitting TRBD2. This sequence was found in a man aged 18 to 35 who received the YFV17D yellow fever vaccine. The sample here was PBMCs, taken before the yellow fever booster vaccination. The CDR3 protein is CASRPPGLANTGELFF. The CDR3 coding sequence is TGTGCCAGCAGGCCTCCGGGACTAGCGAACACCGGGGAGCTGTTTTTT.